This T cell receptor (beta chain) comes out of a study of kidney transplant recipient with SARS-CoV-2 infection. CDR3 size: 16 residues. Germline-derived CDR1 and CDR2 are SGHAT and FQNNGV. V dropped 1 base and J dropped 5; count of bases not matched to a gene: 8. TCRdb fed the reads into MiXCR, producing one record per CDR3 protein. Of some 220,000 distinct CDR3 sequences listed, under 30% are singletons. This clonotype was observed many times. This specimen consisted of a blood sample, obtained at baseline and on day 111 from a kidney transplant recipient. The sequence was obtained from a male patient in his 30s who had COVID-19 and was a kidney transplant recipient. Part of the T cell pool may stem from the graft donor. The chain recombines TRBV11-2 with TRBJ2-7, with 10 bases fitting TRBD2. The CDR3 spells CASSLGQLAGFHEQYF. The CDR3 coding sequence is TGTGCCAGCAGCTTAGGACAACTAGCGGGATTCCACGAGCAGTACTTC.